One TCR beta chain is described in this entry. The antigen this receptor binds is unknown. No much larger clone exists at a distance of one base, and base qualities are not known. RNA was extracted using the RNeasy kit, and roughly 0.5 to 1 ug of the RNA was reverse transcribed with random hexamers. The immunoSEQ multiplex PCR assay, covering 54 Vbeta and 13 Jbeta segments, was used to amplify TCR beta CDR3 regions. Bias from PCR amplification was corrected by using a synthetic template baseline for primer optimization and for computational correction. Regarding the original processing steps: Reads were annotated to V, D and J genes per IMGT and analyzed with immunoSEQ Analyzer, keeping only productive sequences. Clonality was computed as one minus Shannon entropy normalized by log2 of the number of productive unique sequences. For each patient and control, public and private clones were evaluated among the 100 most prevalent clones. A clone was defined as Susac-specific if it was absent from the healthy and MS cohorts, from about 1,100 published viral clones and from other ImmuneACCESS disease sequences. TCRdb took the public reads, trimmed them with fastp at Q25, ran MiXCR for clone calling and kept in-frame beta chains. All rows with the same CDR3 protein become a single entry with the most common DNA and genes. In this record, the V and J calls reflect TCRdb's handling and not the investigators' own analysis. The sample records 55,000 to 80,000 distinct CDR3 sequences, roughly 93% of which are singletons. Clones ranked in the top ten supply about 0.14% of the sample.

High-throughput TCR beta sequencing profiled peripheral blood CD8+ and CD4+ T cells from healthy donors, Susac syndrome patients and multiple sclerosis patients. The Susac syndrome patients fulfilled recently defined diagnostic criteria for definite or probable disease. Bulk CD8+ and CD4+ T cells were purified magnetically by negative isolation, whereas CD8+ TEMRA cells were enriched by FACS. Blood was collected in EDTA tubes and processed within 24 hours, with PBMCs isolated through density gradient centrifugation. PBMCs intended for TCR sequencing were cryopreserved in liquid nitrogen and thawed later in a water bath at 37 degrees C. The sorted or isolated CD4+, CD8+ and CD8+ TEMRA cells had a purity of 90% or higher. This sample stems from a study of CD8 T cells in Susac syndrome (dated by TCRdb to the late 2010s). A note on the overall study: Of the Susac syndrome patients who were sequenced, under 10 were in clinical remission while about 6 had clinically active disease. At the time of blood withdrawal, Susac syndrome patients were either therapy-naive, taking corticosteroids (with some also receiving IVIg), or on IVIg alone. Repertoire sequencing was used to test whether CD8+ T cell activation and differentiation in Susac syndrome was antigen driven. What the authors observed across the whole study: The study acknowledged that relatively few individuals were included in the TCR sequencing and HLA analysis. The CD4+ T cell repertoire of patients with Susac syndrome showed no detectable clonal expansion.

From cysteine to phenylalanine, the CDR3 is 16 amino acids long. Only the CDR3 DNA stays, 48 bases, in frame from base 1. Taken from the germline V gene, the CDR1 and CDR2 loops are MDHEN and SYDVKM. The V and J ends are trimmed by 0 bases and 0 bases, leaving 10 bases between them. The chain joins TRBV28 to TRBJ2-3, and TRBD1 may be the D gene, going by 6 matching bases. The receptor comes from a human donor with Susac syndrome. What was sequenced was CD4+ T cells from PBMCs. The nucleotides are TGTGCCAGCAGTTTATGGACAGGTTCTAGCACAGATACGCAGTATTTT. It codes for CASSLWTGSSTDTQYF.